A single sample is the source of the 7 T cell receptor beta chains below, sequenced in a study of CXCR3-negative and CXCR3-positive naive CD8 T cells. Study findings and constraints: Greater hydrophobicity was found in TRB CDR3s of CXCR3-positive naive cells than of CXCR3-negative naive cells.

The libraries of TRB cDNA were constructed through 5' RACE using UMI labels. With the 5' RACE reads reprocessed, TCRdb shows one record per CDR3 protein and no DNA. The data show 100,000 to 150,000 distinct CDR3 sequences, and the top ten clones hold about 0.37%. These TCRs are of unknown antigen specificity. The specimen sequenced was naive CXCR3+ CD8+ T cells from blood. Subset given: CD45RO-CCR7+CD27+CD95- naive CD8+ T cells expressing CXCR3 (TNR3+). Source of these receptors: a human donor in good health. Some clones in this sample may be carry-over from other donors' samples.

CDR3 sequence reads: CASSSSGGATDTQYF. The chain is built from TRBV7-8 and TRBJ2-3; there is no DNA to check the TCRdb D call of TRBD2. This CDR3 is 15 amino acids long. In germline, CDR1 is SGHVS, CDR2 FQNEAQ.

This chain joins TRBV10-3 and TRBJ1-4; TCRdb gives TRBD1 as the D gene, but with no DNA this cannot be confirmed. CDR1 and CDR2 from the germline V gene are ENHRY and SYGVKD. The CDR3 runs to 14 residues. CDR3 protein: CAISTGCLGEKLFF.

CDR3 protein: CSVDPTRPILDTQYF. The rearrangement uses TRBV29-1 and TRBJ2-3; TCRdb gives TRBD2 as the D gene, but with no DNA this cannot be confirmed. Germline CDR1 reads SQVTM; CDR2 reads ANQGSEA. This CDR3 is built from 15 residues.

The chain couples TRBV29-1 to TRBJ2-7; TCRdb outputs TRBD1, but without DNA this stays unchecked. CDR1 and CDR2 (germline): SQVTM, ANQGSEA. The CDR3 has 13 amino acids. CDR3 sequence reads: CSVGTGEVDEQYF.

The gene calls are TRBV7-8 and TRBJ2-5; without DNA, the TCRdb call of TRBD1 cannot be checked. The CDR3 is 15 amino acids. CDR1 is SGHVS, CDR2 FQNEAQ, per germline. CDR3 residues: CASSLEIGGEETQYF.

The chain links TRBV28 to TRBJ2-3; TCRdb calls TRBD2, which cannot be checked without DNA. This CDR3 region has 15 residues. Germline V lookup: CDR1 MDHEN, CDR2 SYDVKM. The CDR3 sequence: CASSLVAGRADTQYF.

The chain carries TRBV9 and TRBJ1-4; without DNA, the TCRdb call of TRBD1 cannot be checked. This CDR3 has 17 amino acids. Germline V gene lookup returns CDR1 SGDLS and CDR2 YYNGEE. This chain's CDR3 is CASSVGQGTTTNEKLFF.